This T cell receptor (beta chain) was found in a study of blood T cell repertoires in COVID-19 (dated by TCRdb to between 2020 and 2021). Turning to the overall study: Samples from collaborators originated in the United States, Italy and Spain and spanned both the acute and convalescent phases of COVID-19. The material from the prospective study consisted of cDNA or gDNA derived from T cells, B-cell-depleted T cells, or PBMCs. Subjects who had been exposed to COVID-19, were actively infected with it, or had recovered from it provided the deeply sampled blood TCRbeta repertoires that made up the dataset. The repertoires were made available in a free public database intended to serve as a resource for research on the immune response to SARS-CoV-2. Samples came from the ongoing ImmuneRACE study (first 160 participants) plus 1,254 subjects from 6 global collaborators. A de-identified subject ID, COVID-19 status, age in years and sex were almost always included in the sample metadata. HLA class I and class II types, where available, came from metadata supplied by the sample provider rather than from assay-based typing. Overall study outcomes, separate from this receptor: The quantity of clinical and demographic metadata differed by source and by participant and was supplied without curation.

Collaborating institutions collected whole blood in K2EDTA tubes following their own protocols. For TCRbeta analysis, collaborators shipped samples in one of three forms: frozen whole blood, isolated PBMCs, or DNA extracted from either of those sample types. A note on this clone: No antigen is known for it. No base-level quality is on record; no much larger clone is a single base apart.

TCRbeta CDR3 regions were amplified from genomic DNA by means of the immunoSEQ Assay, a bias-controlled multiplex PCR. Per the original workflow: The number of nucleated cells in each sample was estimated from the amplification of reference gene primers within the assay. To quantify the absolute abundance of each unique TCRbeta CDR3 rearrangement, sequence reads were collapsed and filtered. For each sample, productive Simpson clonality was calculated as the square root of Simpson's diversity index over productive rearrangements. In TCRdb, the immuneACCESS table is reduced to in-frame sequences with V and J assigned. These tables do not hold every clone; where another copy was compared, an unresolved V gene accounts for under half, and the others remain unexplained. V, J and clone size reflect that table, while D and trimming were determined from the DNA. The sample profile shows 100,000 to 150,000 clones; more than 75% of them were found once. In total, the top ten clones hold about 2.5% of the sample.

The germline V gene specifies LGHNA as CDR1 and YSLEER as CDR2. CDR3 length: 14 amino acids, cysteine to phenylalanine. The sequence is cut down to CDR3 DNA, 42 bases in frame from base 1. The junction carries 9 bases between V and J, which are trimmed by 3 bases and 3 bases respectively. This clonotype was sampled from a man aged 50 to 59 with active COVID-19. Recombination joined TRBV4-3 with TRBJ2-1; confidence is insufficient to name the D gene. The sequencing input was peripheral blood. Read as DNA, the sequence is TGCGCCAGCAGCCAGCCAGGCAGCTACAATGAGCAGTTCTTC. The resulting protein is CASSQPGSYNEQFF.